Each of the 28 T cell receptor beta chains below was sequenced from the same sample in a study of persistence of HIV-infected CD4 T cells. Their recognized antigens are unknown. Cells were stimulated with overlapping HIV-1 Gag 15-mer peptides. Responding CD4+ T cells were sorted by upregulation of both CD40 ligand and CD69. Sequencing used immunoSEQ version 4 in survey mode. This table comes from immunoSEQ multiplex PCR, and its TCRdb copy is limited to in-frame clones, with some not included. This sample has approximately 25,000 clones, with around 74% found just once. Sequencing used CD4+ T cells sorted from PBMCs after roughly 18-hour stimulation, obtained from a patient who received antiretroviral therapy. These receptors were collected from an adult man with HIV who was CMV-seropositive.

The table lists this clone with a count of one. The chain employs TRBV9 and TRBJ2-1; 13 bases agree with TRBD2. The V gene's germline CDR1 is SGDLS and CDR2 YYNGEE. The CDR3 covers 16 residues. V was pared by 5 bases and J by 3 bases, with 5 bases of the junction left unmatched. CDR3 nucleotide sequence: TGTGCCAGCAGTAAGGGACTAGCGGGGTTCTACAATGAGCAGTTCTTC. This sequence encodes CASSKGLAGFYNEQFF.

The J gene is TRBJ2-7, the V gene TRBV28; the D gene is possibly TRBD1 (5 bases). CDR1 is MDHEN, CDR2 SYDVKM, per germline. The CDR3 consists of 15 residues. Between the trimmed V and J ends, which lost 10 bases and 2 bases, there was a span of 21 bases. The CDR3 protein is CATVFRQRKTYEQYF. The CDR3 nucleotides are TGTGCCACCGTTTTTCGACAGCGAAAAACCTACGAGCAGTACTTC.

The CDR3 DNA is TGTGCCAGCAGCCAAGGGACAGGGGGAACCTACGAGCAGTACTTC. As protein: CASSQGTGGTYEQYF. The chain recombines TRBV14 with TRBJ2-7, with 10 bases matching TRBD1. CDR3 length equals 15 residues. J lost 2 bases, V lost 1 base, and 2 bases had no gene match. The V gene's germline CDR1 is SGHDN and CDR2 FVKESK.

This rearrangement joins TRBV27 to TRBJ1-1, with D tentatively TRBD1 (5 bases). Per germline, CDR1 MNHEY and CDR2 SMNVEV (reference sequence). This CDR3 is built from 13 residues. Trimming shortened V by 2 bases and J by 6 bases, and 10 bases separated the two germline ends. The CDR3 spells CASSLRRQSEAFF. The CDR3 DNA is TGTGCCAGCAGTTTACGCCGACAGTCTGAAGCTTTCTTT.

V usage is TRBV5-1 and J usage is TRBJ2-2, with D hard to call. The CDR3 extends over 16 amino acids. Deletions cut 1 base from V and 0 bases from J, with 10 bases between. Looked up from germline, CDR1 is SGHRS and CDR2 is YFSETQ. CDR3 loop: CASSLMPGANTGELFF. CDR3 in DNA: TGCGCCAGCAGCTTGATGCCGGGCGCGAACACCGGGGAGCTGTTTTTT.

V and J are TRBV2 and TRBJ1-5; D is uncertain. The CDR3 runs 13 residues. The V gene lost 9 bases and the J gene lost 3 bases, with 12 bases spanning the gap. Germline-derived CDR1 and CDR2 are SNHLY and FYNNEI. CDR3 amino acids: CASGYGANQPQHF. In DNA form, the CDR3 reads TGTGCCAGTGGGTATGGTGCCAATCAGCCCCAGCATTTT.

The V call is TRBV5-8, the J call TRBJ1-1; tentatively, D is TRBD1 (5 bases). This CDR3 has 14 amino acids. V lost 3 bases to trimming and J lost 1 base, with 10 bases between them. The V gene's germline CDR1 is SGHTS and CDR2 YDEGEE. In DNA form, the CDR3 reads TGTGCCAGCAGCTGGGGACCGCAGAACACTGAAGCTTTCTTT. This sequence encodes CASSWGPQNTEAFF. Together with reference TRBV5-8 and TRBJ1-1, the CDR3 gives the full variable domain: EAGVTQSPTHLIKTRGQQATLRCSPISGHTSVYWYQQALGLGLQFLLWYDEGEERNRGNFPPRFSGRQFPNYSSELNVNALELEDSALYLCASSWGPQNTEAFFGQGTRLTVV.

This clone was seen more than once but under ten times. The chain joins TRBV5-1 to TRBJ1-2; 10 bases fit TRBD1. CDR1 is SGHRS, CDR2 YFSETQ, per germline. V shed 4 bases, J shed 6 bases, and the junction held 6 bases outside the gene matches. CDR3 length equals 14 residues. The DNA for the CDR3 is TGCGCCAGCAGCCCCTGGACAGGGGGGAATGGCTACACCTTC. Its protein product is CASSPWTGGNGYTF. Based on the CDR3 plus reference TRBV5-1 and TRBJ1-2, the full variable domain is KAGVTQTPRYLIKTRGQQVTLSCSPISGHRSVSWYQQTPGQGLQFLFEYFSETQRNKGNFPGRFSGRQFSNSRSEMNVSTLELGDSALYLCASSPWTGGNGYTFGSGTRLTVV.

For the CDR3, the DNA is TGTGCCATCGGAAGACAGACGAACACTGAAGCTTTCTTT. Amino acids: CAIGRQTNTEAFF. The V and J genes are TRBV10-3 and TRBJ1-1, with D maybe TRBD1 (5 bases). Looked up from germline, CDR1 is ENHRY and CDR2 is SYGVKD. The CDR3 runs to 13 residues. V was trimmed by 8 bases and J by 1 base, leaving 11 bases between them.

J is TRBJ2-7 and V is TRBV29-1; D may be TRBD2 (6 bases). Per germline, CDR1 SQVTM and CDR2 ANQGSEA. V lost 2 bases and J lost 8, with 19 bases in between. This CDR3 is 14 amino acids long. Here the CDR3 reads CSVEYVGGVRQQYF. CDR3 sequence (DNA): TGCAGCGTTGAATATGTAGGAGGGGTTCGGCAGCAGTACTTC.

The CDR3 protein is CASSQDTAGSYYNEQFF. The CDR3 DNA reads TGCGCCAGCAGCCAAGACACAGCGGGGTCTTACTACAATGAGCAGTTCTTC. The chain combines TRBV4-1 with TRBJ2-1, with 7 bases fitting TRBD2. The CDR3 is made up of 17 amino acids. V lost 0 bases to trimming and J lost 3 bases; unmatched junction nucleotides: 8. The V gene's germline CDR1 is MGHRA and CDR2 YSYEKL.

This chain connects TRBV4-1 to TRBJ2-2; 9 bases agree with TRBD1. The CDR3 length is 16 residues. Germline CDR1 is MGHRA and CDR2 is YSYEKL. The V and J ends lost 0 bases and 7 bases, in that order; junction bases with no gene match: 6. The CDR3 region is CASSQDPGQGFGELFF. DNA for the CDR3: TGCGCCAGCAGCCAAGATCCGGGACAGGGCTTCGGGGAGCTGTTTTTT.

This clone was seen a handful of times. The CDR3 DNA reads TGTGCCAGCAGTTTCCTCGAGCGGAACACTGAAGCTTTCTTT. Protein product: CASSFLERNTEAFF. The rearrangement links TRBV27 to TRBJ1-1; no clear D. Germline V CDR1 and CDR2: MNHEY, SMNVEV (reference sequence). There are 14 residues in the CDR3. V was shortened by 3 bases and J by 1 base, with 9 bases between the two germline ends.

This clone rates as medium-sized. The gene calls are TRBV19 and TRBJ1-5; 9 bases match TRBD1. Germline V lookup: CDR1 LNHDA, CDR2 SQIVND (reference sequence). The V and J ends lost 7 bases and 7 bases, in that order; junction bases with no gene match: 20. The CDR3 is 18 amino acids. The CDR3 protein is CASTSPRGTGRRGQPQHF. CDR3 nucleotide sequence: TGTGCCAGTACCTCACCTCGGGGGACAGGGCGACGTGGACAGCCCCAGCATTTT. Complete variable domain (other parts from reference TRBV19 and TRBJ1-5): DGGITQSPKYLFRKEGQNVTLSCEQNLNHDAMYWYRQDPGQGLRLIYYSQIVNDFQKGDIAEGYSVSREKKESFPLTVTSAQKNPTAFYLCASTSPRGTGRRGQPQHFGDGTRLSIL.

J is TRBJ1-2 and V is TRBV6-5; 7 bases agree with TRBD1. After removal of 5 bases from V and 6 bases from J, the junction contained 9 bases not matched to a gene. The CDR3 is 14 residues long. Germline V lookup: CDR1 MNHEY, CDR2 SVGAGI. CDR3 coding DNA: TGTGCCAGCAGTAGGGACAGCCCTTCTAATGGCTACACCTTC. It encodes CASSRDSPSNGYTF.

The chain links TRBV5-5 to TRBJ1-3; D is possibly TRBD1 (6 bases). CDR1 and CDR2 (germline): SGHKS, YYEKEE (reference sequence). Trimming removed 4 bases from V and 0 bases from J, with 23 bases in between. This CDR3 is 19 amino acids long. CDR3: CASSPRGTGQGTSGNTIYF. For the CDR3, the DNA is TGTGCCAGCAGCCCCCGCGGTACGGGGCAGGGGACCTCTGGAAACACCATATATTTT.

The chain joins TRBV2 to TRBJ2-1, with a weak D call TRBD2 (6 bases). CDR1 is SNHLY, CDR2 FYNNEI, per germline. The ends were cut back, 7 bases at V and 3 bases at J, with 16 bases in the middle. The CDR3 length is 15 residues. CDR3 sequence reads: CASTLDKGGYNEQFF. DNA of the CDR3: TGTGCCAGCACCCTGGATAAGGGAGGCTACAATGAGCAGTTCTTC.

J is TRBJ2-2 and V is TRBV19; possibly TRBD1 or TRBD2 for D (5 bases each). The CDR3 has 16 residues. CDR1 is LNHDA and CDR2 is SQIVND in the germline V gene (reference sequence). Deletions cut 5 bases from V and 2 bases from J, with 15 bases between. The CDR3 DNA sequence: TGTGCCAGTAGTGTCCAGGGACCGCCCAACACCGGGGAGCTGTTTTTT. This gives the protein CASSVQGPPNTGELFF.

The chain is built from TRBV28 and TRBJ2-7, with unresolved D. The V and J ends lost 3 bases and 3 bases respectively, with 3 bases between them. The CDR3 has 11 residues. CDR1 is MDHEN and CDR2 is SYDVKM in the germline V gene. For the CDR3, the DNA is TGTGCCAGCAGTTTCCTCTACGAGCAGTACTTC. It encodes CASSFLYEQYF.

This clone was seen only a few times. V and J are TRBV19 and TRBJ1-1; 9 nucleotides line up with TRBD1. CDR1 is LNHDA and CDR2 is SQIVND in the germline V gene (reference sequence). The J segment lost 3 bases and the V segment lost 4 bases, leaving 9 bases of the junction unmatched. The CDR3 is 16 residues long. The chain's CDR3 is CASSRLGTGLDTEAFF. The CDR3 DNA sequence: TGTGCCAGTAGTAGGCTCGGGACAGGGTTGGACACTGAAGCTTTCTTT.

This clone was detected a few times. The rearrangement links TRBV4-2 to TRBJ1-2; D uncertain. Germline V CDR1 and CDR2: LGHNA, YNFKEQ. The V end was cut by 0 bases, the J end by 7 bases, with 18 bases between. The CDR3 has 16 amino acids. The CDR3: CASSQDPGSRVGGYTF. CDR3 DNA sequence: TGTGCCAGCAGCCAAGACCCGGGGTCGCGGGTTGGTGGCTACACCTTC.

The chain joins TRBV7-9 to TRBJ2-5; possibly TRBD1 or TRBD2 for D (5 bases each). Per the germline V gene, CDR1 is SEHNR and CDR2 is FQNEAQ (reference sequence). Trimming shortened V by 3 bases and J by 4 bases, and 12 bases separated the two germline ends. The CDR3 loop spans 14 amino acids. CDR3 loop: CASSFGTAVETQYF. The CDR3, as DNA: TGTGCCAGCAGCTTCGGGACGGCCGTAGAGACCCAGTACTTC.

This clone has only a few counts. V and J are TRBV10-3 and TRBJ2-1; 8 nucleotides match TRBD1. The V and J ends lost 6 bases and 5 bases, in that order; junction bases with no gene match: 3. CDR1 ENHRY and CDR2 SYGVKD come from the germline V gene. This CDR3 spans 13 amino acids. The CDR3, as DNA: TGTGCCATCAGCGACAGGGGAGACAATGAGCAGTTCTTC. This translates into CAISDRGDNEQFF.

The chain recombines TRBV3-1 (or the pseudogene TRBV3-2) with TRBJ1-6; D is unclear. The CDR3 loop spans 16 amino acids. The germline gives CDR1 LGHDT, CDR2 YNNKEL (reference sequence). Trimming shortened V by 2 bases and J by 6 bases, and 14 bases separated the two germline ends. This chain's CDR3 is CASSQKVGLSNSPLHF. The CDR3, as DNA: TGTGCCAGCAGCCAAAAAGTAGGTCTGAGTAATTCACCCCTCCACTTT.

V usage is TRBV2 and J usage is TRBJ2-2; 9 bases map to TRBD1. Per the germline V gene, CDR1 is SNHLY and CDR2 is FYNNEI. V shed 5 bases and J 4 bases; nucleotides not matched to a gene: 11. The CDR3 consists of 17 residues. CDR3 DNA: TGTGCCAGCAGTCCTAGCAGGCGGGACAGGGCCACCGGGGAGCTGTTTTTT. Translating it yields CASSPSRRDRATGELFF.

The table lists this clone with a few counts. The V gene is TRBV23-1, the J gene TRBJ2-3; 13 bases agree with TRBD2. TRBV23-1 is filed as an ORF, its function uncertain. V shed 0 bases, J shed 6 bases, and the junction held 6 bases outside the gene matches. This CDR3 has 17 amino acids. DNA for the CDR3: TGCGCCAGCAGTCAATCGGGGACTAGCGGGGTCCGGGATACGCAGTATTTT. Translation gives CASSQSGTSGVRDTQYF.

This clone appeared a single time. The chain employs TRBV21-1 and TRBJ2-1; the table's D call, TRBD2, was not checked against the DNA. TRBV21-1 is a pseudogene segment. This CDR3 contains 18 residues. The CDR3 sequence is CASSKSDKLAGFYNEQFF. CDR3 DNA sequence: TGTGCCAGCAGCAAATCCGATAAACTAGCGGGGTTTTACAATGAGCAGTTCTTC.

The J gene is TRBJ2-7, the V gene TRBV19, with 7 bases aligning to TRBD1. Losses at the gene ends were 5 bases for V and 2 bases for J; bases not matched to a gene: 6. CDR1 LNHDA and CDR2 SQIVND come from the germline V gene (reference sequence). The CDR3 is 14 residues long. DNA of the CDR3: TGTGCCAGTAGTGTCCGGGACAGCACCTACGAGCAGTACTTC. Protein: CASSVRDSTYEQYF.